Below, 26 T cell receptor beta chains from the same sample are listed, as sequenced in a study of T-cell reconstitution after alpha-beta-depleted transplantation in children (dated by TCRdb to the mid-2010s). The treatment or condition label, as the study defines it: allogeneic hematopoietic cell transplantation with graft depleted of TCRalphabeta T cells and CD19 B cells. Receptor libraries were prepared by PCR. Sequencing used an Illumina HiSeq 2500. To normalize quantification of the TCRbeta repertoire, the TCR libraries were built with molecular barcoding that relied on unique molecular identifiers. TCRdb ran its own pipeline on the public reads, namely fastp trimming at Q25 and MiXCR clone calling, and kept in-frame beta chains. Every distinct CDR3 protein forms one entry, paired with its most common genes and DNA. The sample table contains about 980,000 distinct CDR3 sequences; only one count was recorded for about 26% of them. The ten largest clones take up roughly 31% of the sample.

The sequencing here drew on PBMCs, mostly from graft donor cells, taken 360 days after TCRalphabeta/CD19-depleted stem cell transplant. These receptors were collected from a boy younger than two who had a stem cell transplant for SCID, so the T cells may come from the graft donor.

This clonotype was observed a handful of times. CDR3 DNA: TGTGCCATCAGTGAAGCCAACCAGGGATGGGAGACCCAGTACTTC. It specifies CAISEANQGWETQYF. The chain is built from TRBV10-3 and TRBJ2-5; the D gene is possibly TRBD1 (5 bases). CDR1 ENHRY and CDR2 SYGVKD come from the germline V gene. The CDR3 length is 15 residues. The ends were cut back, 3 bases at V and 5 bases at J, with 16 bases in the middle.

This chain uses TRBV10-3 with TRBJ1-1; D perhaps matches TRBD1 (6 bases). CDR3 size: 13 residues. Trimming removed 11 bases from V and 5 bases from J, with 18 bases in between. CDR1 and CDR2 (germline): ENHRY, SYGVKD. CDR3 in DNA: TGTGCCTCGGACACAGGGCGGGGAACTGAAGCTTTCTTT. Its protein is CASDTGRGTEAFF.

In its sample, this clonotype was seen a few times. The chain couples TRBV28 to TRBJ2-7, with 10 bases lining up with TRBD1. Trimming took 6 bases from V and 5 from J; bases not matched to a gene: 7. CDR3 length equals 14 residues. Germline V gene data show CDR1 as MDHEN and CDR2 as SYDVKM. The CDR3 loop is CASSTGTGVDEQYF. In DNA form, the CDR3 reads TGTGCCAGCAGCACCGGGACAGGGGTCGACGAGCAGTACTTC.

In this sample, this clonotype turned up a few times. CDR3 in amino acids: CASSPDRDPTNEKLFF. The CDR3 DNA is TGCGCCAGCAGCCCAGACAGGGACCCAACTAATGAAAAACTGTTTTTT. The chain carries TRBV4-1 and TRBJ1-4; 7 bases agree with TRBD1. Germline V gives CDR1 MGHRA, CDR2 YSYEKL. The ends lost 4 bases at V and 0 bases at J; junction bases unmatched: 5. There are 16 residues in the CDR3.

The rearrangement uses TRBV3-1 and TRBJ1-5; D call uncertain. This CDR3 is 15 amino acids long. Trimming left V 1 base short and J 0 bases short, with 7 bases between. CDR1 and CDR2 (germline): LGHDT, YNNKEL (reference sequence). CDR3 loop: CASSQAGSSNQPQHF. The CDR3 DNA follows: TGTGCCAGCAGCCAAGCGGGGTCTAGCAATCAGCCCCAGCATTTT.

CDR3 coding DNA: TGTGCCAGCTCCGACACAGGGGTCACCGGGGAGCTGTTTTTT. Translated, it gives CASSDTGVTGELFF. The J gene is TRBJ2-2, the V gene TRBV18; 7 positions match TRBD1. Trimming removed 6 bases from V and 4 bases from J; junction bases left unmatched: 5. Germline V gene lookup returns CDR1 KGHSH and CDR2 LQKENI. There are 14 residues in the CDR3.

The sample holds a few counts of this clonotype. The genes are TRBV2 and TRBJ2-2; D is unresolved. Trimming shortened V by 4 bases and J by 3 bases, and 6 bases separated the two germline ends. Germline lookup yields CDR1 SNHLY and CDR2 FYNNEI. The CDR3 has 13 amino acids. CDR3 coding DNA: TGTGCCAGCAGTGTGATCCACACCGGGGAGCTGTTTTTT. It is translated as CASSVIHTGELFF.

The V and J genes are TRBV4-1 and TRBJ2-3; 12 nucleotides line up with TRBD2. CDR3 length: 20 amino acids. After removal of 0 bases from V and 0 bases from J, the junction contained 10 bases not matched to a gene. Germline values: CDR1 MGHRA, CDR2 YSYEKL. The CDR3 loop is CASSQDSGTSGRLSTDTQYF. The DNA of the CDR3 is TGCGCCAGCAGCCAAGACTCCGGGACTAGCGGGCGGCTAAGCACAGATACGCAGTATTTT.

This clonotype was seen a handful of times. The chain's CDR3 is CASSLTGRGREQYF. The CDR3 DNA sequence: TGCGCCAGCAGCTTGACGGGCAGGGGTAGGGAGCAGTACTTC. The chain has TRBV5-1 and TRBJ2-7, with D possibly matching TRBD1 (6 bases). Germline V lookup: CDR1 SGHRS, CDR2 YFSETQ. Trimming shortened V by 1 base and J by 7 bases, and 15 bases separated the two germline ends. The CDR3 is 14 residues long.

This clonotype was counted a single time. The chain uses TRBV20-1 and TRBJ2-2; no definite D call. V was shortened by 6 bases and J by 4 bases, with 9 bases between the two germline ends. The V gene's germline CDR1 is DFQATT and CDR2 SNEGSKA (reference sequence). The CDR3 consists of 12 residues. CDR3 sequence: CSAARPTGELFF. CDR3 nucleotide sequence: TGCAGTGCGGCTAGACCCACCGGGGAGCTGTTTTTT.

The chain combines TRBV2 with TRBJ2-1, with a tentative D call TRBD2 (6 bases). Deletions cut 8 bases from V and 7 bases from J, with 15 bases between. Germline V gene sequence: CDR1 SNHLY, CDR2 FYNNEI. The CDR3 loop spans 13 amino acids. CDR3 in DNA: TGTGCCAGCTGCAGACTAGATCCGAATGAGCAGTTCTTC. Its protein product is CASCRLDPNEQFF.

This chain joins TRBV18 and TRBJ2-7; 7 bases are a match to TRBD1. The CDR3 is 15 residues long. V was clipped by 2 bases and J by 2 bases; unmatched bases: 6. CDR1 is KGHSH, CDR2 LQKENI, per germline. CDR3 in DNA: TGTGCCAGCTCACCAGCGACAGGGAGTACCTACGAGCAGTACTTC. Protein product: CASSPATGSTYEQYF.

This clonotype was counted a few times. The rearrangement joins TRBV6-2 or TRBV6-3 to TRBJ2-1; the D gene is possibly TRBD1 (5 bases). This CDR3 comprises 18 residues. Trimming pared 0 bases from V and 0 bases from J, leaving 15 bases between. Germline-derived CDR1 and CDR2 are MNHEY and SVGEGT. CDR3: CASSYSLGAGSSYNEQFF. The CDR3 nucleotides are TGTGCCAGCAGTTACTCCCTAGGGGCAGGCAGCTCCTACAATGAGCAGTTCTTC.

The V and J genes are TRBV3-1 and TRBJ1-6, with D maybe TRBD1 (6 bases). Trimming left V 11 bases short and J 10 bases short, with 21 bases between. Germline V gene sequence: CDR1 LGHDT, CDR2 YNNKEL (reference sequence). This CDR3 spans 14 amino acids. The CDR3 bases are TGTGCCGTTGGGCCGGGACAATTAGGATCACCCCTCCACTTT. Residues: CAVGPGQLGSPLHF.

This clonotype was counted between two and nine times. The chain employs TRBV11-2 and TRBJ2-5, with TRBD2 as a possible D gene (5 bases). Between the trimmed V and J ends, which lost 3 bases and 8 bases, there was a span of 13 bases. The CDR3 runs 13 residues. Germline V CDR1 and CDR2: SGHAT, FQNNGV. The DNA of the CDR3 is TGTGCCAGCAGCTTCACGTTGGGAGACACCCAGTACTTC. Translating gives CASSFTLGDTQYF. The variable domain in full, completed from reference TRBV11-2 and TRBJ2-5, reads EAGVAQSPRYKIIEKRQSVAFWCNPISGHATLYWYQQILGQGPKLLIQFQNNGVVDDSQLPKDRFSAERLKGVDSTLKIQPAKLEDSAVYLCASSFTLGDTQYFGPGTRLLVL.

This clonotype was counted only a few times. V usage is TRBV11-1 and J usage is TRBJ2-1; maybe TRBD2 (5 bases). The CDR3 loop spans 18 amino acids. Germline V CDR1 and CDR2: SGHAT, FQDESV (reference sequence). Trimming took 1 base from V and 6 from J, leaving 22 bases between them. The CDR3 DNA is TGTGCCAGCAGCTTAGTCCGGGGTGGGGATGGGTTAGTCAATGAGCAGTTCTTC. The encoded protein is CASSLVRGGDGLVNEQFF.

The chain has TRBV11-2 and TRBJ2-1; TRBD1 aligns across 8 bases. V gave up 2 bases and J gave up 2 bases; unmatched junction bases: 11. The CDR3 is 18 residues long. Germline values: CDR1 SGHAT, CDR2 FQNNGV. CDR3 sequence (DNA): TGTGCCAGCAGCTTATGGGACAGGACGTACAAGACCTACAATGAGCAGTTCTTC. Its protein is CASSLWDRTYKTYNEQFF.

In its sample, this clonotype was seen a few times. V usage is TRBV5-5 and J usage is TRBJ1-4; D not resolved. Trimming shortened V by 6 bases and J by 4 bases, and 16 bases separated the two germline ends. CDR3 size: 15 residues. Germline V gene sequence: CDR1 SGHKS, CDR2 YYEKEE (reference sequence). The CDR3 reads CASNSGILDNEKLFF. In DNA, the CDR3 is TGTGCCAGCAACTCCGGGATTCTCGATAATGAAAAACTGTTTTTT.

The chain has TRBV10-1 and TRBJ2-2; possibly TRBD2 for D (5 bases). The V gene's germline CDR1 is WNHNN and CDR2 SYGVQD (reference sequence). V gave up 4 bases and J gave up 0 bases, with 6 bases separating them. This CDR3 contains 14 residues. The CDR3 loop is CASSAGTNTGELFF. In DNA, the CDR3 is TGCGCCAGCAGTGCGGGGACGAACACCGGGGAGCTGTTTTTT.

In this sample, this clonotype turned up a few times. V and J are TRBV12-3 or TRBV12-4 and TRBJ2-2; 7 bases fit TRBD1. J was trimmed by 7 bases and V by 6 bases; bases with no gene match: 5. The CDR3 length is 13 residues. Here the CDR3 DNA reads TGTGCCAGCAGATCCAACAGGGGCGGGGAGCTGTTTTTT. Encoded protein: CASRSNRGGELFF.

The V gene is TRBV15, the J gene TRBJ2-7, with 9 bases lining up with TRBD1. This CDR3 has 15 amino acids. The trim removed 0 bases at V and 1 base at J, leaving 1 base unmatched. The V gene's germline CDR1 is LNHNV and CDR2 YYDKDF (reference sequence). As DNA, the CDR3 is TGTGCCACCAGCAGAGATGGGACAGGGTCCTACGAGCAGTACTTC. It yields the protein CATSRDGTGSYEQYF.

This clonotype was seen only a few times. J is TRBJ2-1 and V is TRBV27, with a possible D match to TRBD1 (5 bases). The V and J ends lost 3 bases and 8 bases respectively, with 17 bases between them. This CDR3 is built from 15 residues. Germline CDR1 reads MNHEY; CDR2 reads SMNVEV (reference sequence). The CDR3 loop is CASSFRQISGDEQFF. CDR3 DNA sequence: TGTGCCAGCAGTTTCCGACAGATCAGTGGGGATGAGCAGTTCTTC.

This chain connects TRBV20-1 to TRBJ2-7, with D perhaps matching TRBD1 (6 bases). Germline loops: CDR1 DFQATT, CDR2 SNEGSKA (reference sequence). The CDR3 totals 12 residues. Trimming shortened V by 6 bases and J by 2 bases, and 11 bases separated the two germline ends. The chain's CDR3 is CSAGDRTYEQYF. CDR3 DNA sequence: TGCAGTGCCGGTGACAGGACCTACGAGCAGTACTTC.

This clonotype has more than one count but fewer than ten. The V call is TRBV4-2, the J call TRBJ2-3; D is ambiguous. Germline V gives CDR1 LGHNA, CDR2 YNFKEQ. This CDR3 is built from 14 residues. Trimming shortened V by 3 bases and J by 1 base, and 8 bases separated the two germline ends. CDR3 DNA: TGTGCCAGCAGCCATAATCGGGGCACAGATACGCAGTATTTT. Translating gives CASSHNRGTDTQYF.

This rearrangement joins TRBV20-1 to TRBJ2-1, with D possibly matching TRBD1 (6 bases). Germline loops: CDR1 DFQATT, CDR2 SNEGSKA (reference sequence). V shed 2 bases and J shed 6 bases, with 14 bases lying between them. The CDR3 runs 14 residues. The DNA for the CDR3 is TGCAGTGCTAGACGGCAGGGGATCTTCAATGAGCAGTTCTTC. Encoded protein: CSARRQGIFNEQFF.

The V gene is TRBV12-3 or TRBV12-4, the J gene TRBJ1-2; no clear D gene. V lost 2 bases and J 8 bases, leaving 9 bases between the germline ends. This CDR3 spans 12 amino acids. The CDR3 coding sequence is TGTGCCAGCAGTTTACGTGACTTGGGCTACACCTTC. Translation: CASSLRDLGYTF.